This is a list of T cell receptor beta chains from one sample in a study of T cells in Graves' hyperthyroidism and ophthalmopathy. TCRdb processed the multiplex PCR reads anew with MiXCR; each CDR3 protein has one entry. The sample holds 300,000 to 450,000 distinct CDR3 sequences, roughly 20% seen once. Sample: blood. Receptors originate from a middle-aged woman with Graves' ophthalmopathy. Each CDR3 is given with its conserved first and last residue. Fields, in order: CDR3 protein, CDR3 DNA, J gene, V gene, D gene, clone size. A D gene is named only where the DNA matches it firmly. Size is stated for part of the rows, as once, few or many counts, or as a class when the clone is expanded.

CATSFRTDATNEKLLF | TGTGCCACCAGCTTCCGGACCGACGCAACTAATGAAAAACTGTTATTT | TRBJ1-4 | TRBV15 | NA | NA
CASSLRDRDYEQYF | TGTGCCAGCAGTCTAAGGGACAGGGACTACGAGCAGTACTTC | TRBJ2-7 | TRBV12-3/TRBV12-4 | TRBD1 | many
CSANQGDQPQHF | TGCAGTGCTAACCAGGGGGACCAGCCCCAGCATTTT | TRBJ1-5 | TRBV20-1 | TRBD1 | many
CASSAGTSASYEQYF | TGCGCCAGCAGCGCCGGGACTAGCGCTTCCTACGAGCAGTACTTC | TRBJ2-7 | TRBV4-3 | TRBD2 | many
CATQGSGNTIYF | TGTGCCACCCAGGGCTCTGGAAACACCATATATTTT | TRBJ1-3 | TRBV19 | NA | many
CASSANRGAEAFF | TGTGCCAGCAGCGCAAACAGGGGAGCTGAAGCTTTCTTT | TRBJ1-1 | TRBV9 | TRBD1 | many
CASRHGHDLRGGYTF | TGCGCCAGCAGACACGGACACGATCTTAGGGGCGGCTACACCTTC | TRBJ1-2 | TRBV4-1 | NA | many
CASSFGTETQYF | TGTGCCAGCAGTTTTGGTACAGAGACCCAGTACTTC | TRBJ2-5 | TRBV28 | NA | many
CSAGSDVGEQYF | TGCAGTGCTGGATCGGATGTTGGCGAGCAGTACTTC | TRBJ2-7 | TRBV20-1 | NA | many
CASSSGDSNYQETQYF | TGTGCCAGCAGCTCGGGGGACTCAAATTACCAAGAGACCCAGTACTTC | TRBJ2-5 | TRBV7-9 | NA | many
CASSLSGGVAGELFF | TGTGCCAGCAGCTTAAGTGGGGGAGTCGCCGGGGAGCTGTTTTTT | TRBJ2-2 | TRBV7-3 | NA | many
CASSSQGQGSQPQHF | TGTGCCAGCAGTTCCCAAGGACAGGGAAGTCAGCCCCAGCATTTT | TRBJ1-5 | TRBV28 | TRBD1 | many
CASSGSREQPQHF | TGTGCCAGTAGTGGGTCAAGGGAACAGCCCCAGCATTTT | TRBJ1-5 | TRBV19 | NA | NA
CSARDFRTIAKNIQYF | TGCAGTGCTAGAGATTTTCGGACAATAGCCAAAAACATTCAGTACTTC | TRBJ2-4 | TRBV20-1 | NA | many
CASSLSAGSTQETQYF | TGTGCCAGCAGCCTCAGTGCAGGTTCTACCCAAGAGACCCAGTACTTC | TRBJ2-5 | TRBV4-2 | NA | many
CASSMQATSYEQYF | TGTGCCAGCAGTATGCAGGCGACCTCCTACGAGCAGTACTTC | TRBJ2-7 | TRBV27 | NA | many
CASTDRGNSNQPQHF | TGTGCCAGCACTGACAGGGGTAATAGCAATCAGCCCCAGCATTTT | TRBJ1-5 | TRBV2 | TRBD1 | many
CASSGYRGWAYEQYF | TGTGCCAGCAGTGGGTACCGAGGCTGGGCCTACGAGCAGTACTTC | TRBJ2-7 | TRBV25-1 | NA | many
CASSLGDRPYEQYF | TGTGCCAGCAGTTTAGGGGACAGACCCTACGAGCAGTACTTC | TRBJ2-7 | TRBV27 | TRBD1 | many
CASSLVGPPYEQYF | TGTGCCAGCAGTTTAGTTGGCCCACCCTACGAGCAGTACTTC | TRBJ2-7 | TRBV28 | NA | many
CASSYPGADTQYF | TGTGCCAGCAGTTATCCAGGGGCAGATACGCAGTATTTT | TRBJ2-3 | TRBV6-5 | NA | many
CASSMVVGLNQPQHF | TGTGCCAGTAGTATGGTCGTCGGTCTCAATCAGCCCCAGCATTTT | TRBJ1-5 | TRBV19 | NA | many
CASSGASGSEETQYF | TGTGCCAGCAGTGGTGCTAGCGGGAGTGAGGAGACCCAGTACTTC | TRBJ2-5 | TRBV2 | TRBD2 | many
CASSHRLAGGHEQYF | TGTGCCAGCAGCCACAGACTAGCGGGAGGCCACGAGCAGTACTTC | TRBJ2-7 | TRBV11-2 | TRBD2 | many
CASSLVRGQPQHF | TGTGCCAGCAGTTTAGTTCGGGGTCAGCCCCAGCATTTT | TRBJ1-5 | TRBV27 | NA | many
CASSVEVELNTEAFF | TGTGCCAGCAGCGTAGAGGTAGAGTTGAACACTGAAGCTTTCTTT | TRBJ1-1 | TRBV9 | NA | many
CASSLAGGEVEQYF | TGTGCCAGCAGCTTAGCGGGAGGGGAGGTCGAGCAGTACTTC | TRBJ2-7 | TRBV6-5 | TRBD2 | few
CASSPDSTNSPLHF | TGTGCCAGCAGCCCCGACAGCACCAATTCACCCCTCCACTTT | TRBJ1-6 | TRBV11-2 | NA | few
CSAPKMNTEAFF | TGCAGTGCTCCCAAGATGAACACTGAAGCTTTCTTT | TRBJ1-1 | TRBV20-1 | NA | many
CASSSRPTGTSGYTF | TGTGCCAGCAGCTCACGCCCGACAGGGACTTCTGGCTACACCTTC | TRBJ1-2 | TRBV11-2 | TRBD1 | NA
CASSATAHRGNQPQHF | TGTGCCAGCAGCGCAACCGCCCACAGAGGGAATCAGCCCCAGCATTTT | TRBJ1-5 | TRBV7-8 | NA | many
CASSLTRVTEAFF | TGTGCCAGCAGCTTAACCAGGGTCACTGAAGCTTTCTTT | TRBJ1-1 | TRBV7-3 | NA | many
CASTSGLAGGLSSYEQYF | TGTGCCAGCACCTCTGGGCTAGCGGGAGGCCTTAGCTCCTACGAGCAGTACTTC | TRBJ2-7 | TRBV6-2/TRBV6-3 | TRBD2 | NA
CASSDQTGDSPLHF | TGTGCCAGCAGCGACCAAACGGGGGATTCACCCCTCCACTTT | TRBJ1-6 | TRBV7-8 | NA | many
CASSFQNQPQHF | TGTGCCAGCAGTTTTCAGAATCAGCCCCAGCATTTT | TRBJ1-5 | TRBV12-3/TRBV12-4 | NA | many
CASSQRELAEAFF | TGCGCCAGCAGCCAACGCGAATTAGCTGAAGCTTTCTTT | TRBJ1-1 | TRBV4-1 | NA | many
CASSPPGSSGGYEQYF | TGTGCCAGCAGCCCCCCTGGATCTAGCGGGGGCTACGAGCAGTACTTC | TRBJ2-7 | TRBV6-1 | TRBD2 | NA
CASSSPGQGEGTKTQYF | TGTGCCAGCAGCTCGCCGGGACAGGGGGAGGGAACGAAGACCCAGTACTTC | TRBJ2-5 | TRBV7-6 | TRBD1 | NA
CATSRDPWGALAEQYF | TGTGCCACCAGCAGAGACCCTTGGGGGGCCCTAGCCGAGCAGTACTTC | TRBJ2-7 | TRBV15 | NA | few
CASSSNQDNLYGEAFF | TGTGCCAGCAGCTCTAACCAAGACAACCTATACGGTGAAGCTTTCTTT | TRBJ1-1 | TRBV5-6 | NA | many
CSASDQYHGYTF | TGCAGTGCTAGTGATCAGTACCATGGCTACACCTTC | TRBJ1-2 | TRBV20-1 | NA | many
CSADPPRGSGELFF | TGCAGTGCCGACCCCCCTAGGGGTTCCGGGGAGCTGTTTTTT | TRBJ2-2 | TRBV20-1 | NA | few
CAWRAQGITYEQYF | TGTGCCTGGAGAGCGCAGGGCATAACCTACGAGCAGTACTTC | TRBJ2-7 | TRBV30 | NA | many
CASTLRTGYPNYGYTF | TGTGCCAGCACTCTCAGGACAGGGTACCCTAACTATGGCTACACCTTC | TRBJ1-2 | TRBV12-3/TRBV12-4 | TRBD1 | many
CASSLGMLGYGYTF | TGTGCCAGCAGTTTGGGGATGCTAGGCTATGGCTACACCTTC | TRBJ1-2 | TRBV28 | NA | many
CATSSTEVTGFVMNQPQHF | TGTGCCACCAGCAGTACAGAGGTGACAGGGTTTGTTATGAATCAGCCCCAGCATTTT | TRBJ1-5 | TRBV15 | TRBD1 | many
CASSARTGGNTGELFF | TGTGCCAGCAGTGCCCGGACAGGGGGGAACACCGGGGAGCTGTTTTTT | TRBJ2-2 | TRBV6-1 | TRBD1 | many
CASSYRDRRETQYF | TGCGCCAGCAGCTACCGGGACCGGAGGGAGACCCAGTACTTC | TRBJ2-5 | TRBV5-1 | NA | many
CASSLMVGNTGELFF | TGTGCCAGCAGCTTAATGGTGGGGAACACCGGGGAGCTGTTTTTT | TRBJ2-2 | TRBV7-8 | NA | many
CASTHTDNSPLHF | TGTGCCAGCACTCATACGGATAATTCACCCCTCCACTTT | TRBJ1-6 | TRBV6-5 | NA | many
CATRDSGQPQHF | TGTGCCACCAGGGATTCCGGTCAGCCCCAGCATTTT | TRBJ1-5 | TRBV2 | NA | many
CASSATLPGQKSYGYTF | TGCGCCAGCAGCGCCACCCTCCCGGGACAGAAAAGCTATGGCTACACCTTC | TRBJ1-2 | TRBV4-3 | TRBD1 | many
CASSYFLDAPTFESNTEAFF | TGTGCCAGCAGTTACTTTCTCGACGCCCCCACTTTTGAGAGTAACACTGAAGCTTTCTTT | TRBJ1-1 | TRBV6-2/TRBV6-3 | NA | NA
CASRQSEDWETQYF | TGTGCCAGCAGACAATCGGAGGATTGGGAGACCCAGTACTTC | TRBJ2-5 | TRBV28 | NA | once
CASSLAGGGGKTQYF | TGTGCCAGCAGCTTAGCCGGGGGGGGTGGCAAGACCCAGTACTTC | TRBJ2-5 | TRBV7-8 | TRBD2 | NA
CASRETGNTEAFF | TGTGCCAGCAGGGAGACAGGGAACACTGAAGCTTTCTTT | TRBJ1-1 | TRBV2 | NA | many
CASSLSGTGGYTF | TGTGCCAGCAGTTTATCGGGCACCGGAGGCTACACCTTC | TRBJ1-2 | TRBV28 | NA | NA
CASRRTGDSGNTIYF | TGTGCCAGTAGACGGACAGGCGACTCTGGAAACACCATATATTTT | TRBJ1-3 | TRBV19 | TRBD1 | many